Sequencing of this T cell receptor (beta chain) was carried out in a study of molecular identifiers for immune sequencing clone quantification. Study-wide findings and caveats: Clones above 20 RNA copies contained over 98% of effector molecules and under 1% of naive molecules.

As CD8+CD4-CCR7+CD45RA+ cells, naive CD8 T cells were sorted. MiXCR was run by TCRdb on the PCR reads, yielding one entry per CDR3 protein. The data contain over 550,000 distinct CDR3 sequences, 25% of them singletons. This clonotype showed up many times. The antigen is unknown. The CDR3 is 11 residues long. V lost 7 bases to trimming and J lost 4 bases, with 10 bases between them. The V gene's germline CDR1 is SQVTM and CDR2 ANQGSEA. J is TRBJ1-1 and V is TRBV29-1; no clear D. Material for sequencing was naive CD8+ T cells from blood, with Jurkat cell RNA spiked in. Subset defined: FACS-sorted CD8+CD4-CCR7+CD45RA+ naive T cells. The clonotype was recovered from a human donor in good health. Some libraries in this study had Jurkat cell RNA spiked in. This chain's CDR3 is CSAHWGTEAFF. The CDR3 DNA is TGCAGCGCTCACTGGGGCACTGAAGCTTTCTTT.